The source of this T cell receptor (beta chain) is a study of neurological immune-mediated disorders. Whole-study results and caveats: The absence of any CDR3 amino acid sequence shared by expanded clones across subjects suggests that repertoires were private in all groups.

At least ten counts were recorded for this clonotype. As yet, its antigen is unknown. The germline V gene encodes CDR1 MNHNS and CDR2 SASEGT. The CDR3 contains 12 residues. V was shortened by 11 bases and J by 0 bases, with 11 bases between the two germline ends. One entry per CDR3 protein results from TCRdb running MiXCR on the 5' RACE reads. The sample lists 25,000 to 30,000 distinct CDR3 sequences, around 17% occurring once. Time point reported: technical triplicate 3. Sequencing was carried out using CD4+ T cells from blood. This TCR was recovered from a female donor with HTLV-1-associated myelopathy (HAM/TSP). The chain couples TRBV6-1 to TRBJ2-7, with a tentative D call TRBD1 (5 bases). The CDR3 DNA follows: TGTGCCTCAGGGCCCTACTCCTACGAGCAGTACTTC. It encodes CASGPYSYEQYF.